The rows below give T cell receptor beta chains drawn from one sample of a study of T cells in Graves' hyperthyroidism and ophthalmopathy. TCRdb processed the multiplex PCR reads anew with MiXCR; each CDR3 protein has one entry. The sample has about 640,000 distinct CDR3 sequences, less than 25% seen once. Material: blood. The receptor source for this set is a man in his thirties or forties with Graves' ophthalmopathy. CDR3s include the opening cysteine and the closing phenylalanine or tryptophan. The D gene is left open where the match is weak. Part of the rows lack a size; the others show once, few, many or a class for expanded clones.

v_gene: TRBV4-1; len: 20; d_gene: TRBD2; j_gene: TRBJ2-1; abundance: NA; CDR3aa: CASSQDSSLAGGRKLNEQFF; CDR3nt: TGCGCCAGCAGCCAAGATAGTTCACTAGCGGGAGGGAGAAAACTAAATGAGCAGTTCTTC
v_gene: TRBV10-3; len: 11; d_gene: NA; j_gene: TRBJ2-7; abundance: few; CDR3aa: CAIMQGYEQYF; CDR3nt: TGTGCCATCATGCAGGGCTACGAGCAGTACTTC
v_gene: TRBV4-3; len: 15; d_gene: TRBD1; j_gene: TRBJ2-5; abundance: NA; CDR3aa: CASSQDRGYQETQYF; CDR3nt: TGCGCCAGCAGCCAAGACAGGGGGTACCAAGAGACCCAGTACTTC
v_gene: TRBV3-1; len: 15; d_gene: TRBD1; j_gene: TRBJ2-7; abundance: NA; CDR3aa: CASSPSVTGPYEQYF; CDR3nt: TGTGCCAGCAGCCCATCGGTGACAGGGCCCTACGAGCAGTACTTC
v_gene: TRBV2; len: 15; d_gene: NA; j_gene: TRBJ1-5; abundance: many; CDR3aa: CASSEEAAGNQPQHF; CDR3nt: TGTGCCAGCAGTGAAGAGGCGGCCGGAAATCAGCCCCAGCATTTT
v_gene: TRBV7-2; len: 12; d_gene: NA; j_gene: TRBJ2-1; abundance: many; CDR3aa: CASSRDFNEQFF; CDR3nt: TGTGCCAGCAGCCGGGATTTCAATGAGCAGTTCTTC
v_gene: TRBV7-9; len: 16; d_gene: NA; j_gene: TRBJ2-3; abundance: NA; CDR3aa: CASSLDGGSGTDTQYF; CDR3nt: TGTGCCAGCAGCTTAGATGGGGGATCAGGCACAGATACGCAGTATTTT
v_gene: TRBV6-6; len: 13; d_gene: NA; j_gene: TRBJ1-2; abundance: many; CDR3aa: CASSYRRGYGYTF; CDR3nt: TGTGCCAGCAGTTACAGGCGAGGGTATGGCTACACCTTC
v_gene: TRBV11-2; len: 14; d_gene: NA; j_gene: TRBJ1-1; abundance: many; CDR3aa: CASSLGTAHTEAFF; CDR3nt: TGTGCCAGCAGCCTCGGGACTGCACACACTGAAGCTTTCTTT
v_gene: TRBV7-9; len: 17; d_gene: NA; j_gene: TRBJ2-3; abundance: NA; CDR3aa: CASSPTAGGGPGDTQYF; CDR3nt: TGTGCCAGCAGCCCAACGGCAGGGGGAGGGCCGGGCGATACGCAGTATTTT
v_gene: TRBV10-3; len: 13; d_gene: NA; j_gene: TRBJ2-2; abundance: few; CDR3aa: CAISSGFTGELFF; CDR3nt: TGTGCCATCAGCTCAGGGTTCACCGGGGAGCTGTTTTTT
v_gene: TRBV7-2; len: 19; d_gene: NA; j_gene: TRBJ2-1; abundance: many; CDR3aa: CASSSGQVNRLASYNEQFF; CDR3nt: TGTGCCAGCAGCTCGGGACAGGTGAACCGACTAGCCTCCTACAATGAGCAGTTCTTC
v_gene: TRBV4-1; len: 16; d_gene: NA; j_gene: TRBJ2-2; abundance: NA; CDR3aa: CASSQQITGNTGELFF; CDR3nt: TGCGCCAGCAGCCAACAAATAACGGGGAACACCGGGGAGCTGTTTTTT
v_gene: TRBV7-8; len: 16; d_gene: NA; j_gene: TRBJ2-5; abundance: many; CDR3aa: CASSPLSGTVGETQYF; CDR3nt: TGTGCCAGCAGCCCCCTCTCCGGGACGGTTGGAGAGACCCAGTACTTC
v_gene: TRBV4-2; len: 15; d_gene: TRBD1; j_gene: TRBJ2-7; abundance: few; CDR3aa: CASSGRDRGMYEQYF; CDR3nt: TGTGCCAGCAGCGGCCGGGACAGGGGGATGTACGAGCAGTACTTC
v_gene: TRBV7-6; len: 13; d_gene: NA; j_gene: TRBJ2-1; abundance: NA; CDR3aa: CASSLVLADRQFF; CDR3nt: TGTGCCAGCAGCTTAGTATTAGCGGACAGACAGTTCTTC
v_gene: TRBV7-9; len: 13; d_gene: NA; j_gene: TRBJ2-7; abundance: few; CDR3aa: CASSLSTNYEQYF; CDR3nt: TGTGCCAGCAGCTTAAGCACGAACTACGAGCAGTACTTC
v_gene: TRBV4-3; len: 15; d_gene: NA; j_gene: TRBJ1-1; abundance: NA; CDR3aa: CASSIWLGGNTEAFF; CDR3nt: TGCGCCAGCAGTATCTGGCTGGGAGGAAACACTGAAGCTTTCTTT
v_gene: TRBV4-3; len: 15; d_gene: TRBD1; j_gene: TRBJ2-7; abundance: few; CDR3aa: CASSQGTGSFNEQYF; CDR3nt: TGCGCCAGCAGCCAAGGGACAGGATCCTTTAACGAGCAGTACTTC
v_gene: TRBV4-1; len: 13; d_gene: NA; j_gene: TRBJ2-7; abundance: few; CDR3aa: CASSQGVKDEQYF; CDR3nt: TGCGCCAGCAGCCAAGGGGTCAAGGACGAGCAGTACTTC
v_gene: TRBV5-1; len: 13; d_gene: NA; j_gene: TRBJ1-1; abundance: many; CDR3aa: CASSPNRAGEAFF; CDR3nt: TGCGCCAGCAGCCCGAACAGAGCGGGTGAAGCTTTCTTT
v_gene: TRBV6-5; len: 16; d_gene: TRBD1; j_gene: TRBJ1-1; abundance: NA; CDR3aa: CASSWGTGAYNTEAFF; CDR3nt: TGTGCCAGCAGTTGGGGGACAGGGGCATACAACACTGAAGCTTTCTTT
v_gene: TRBV11-2; len: 17; d_gene: TRBD2; j_gene: TRBJ2-2; abundance: NA; CDR3aa: CASSLGLAGVKLGELFF; CDR3nt: TGTGCCAGCAGCTTAGGGCTAGCGGGAGTTAAACTCGGGGAGCTGTTTTTT
v_gene: TRBV10-3; len: 15; d_gene: TRBD2; j_gene: TRBJ2-1; abundance: few; CDR3aa: CAISGRTSGRAEQFF; CDR3nt: TGTGCCATCAGTGGCCGGACTAGCGGGAGGGCCGAGCAGTTCTTC
v_gene: TRBV6-1; len: 12; d_gene: NA; j_gene: TRBJ1-2; abundance: NA; CDR3aa: CATRDSIYGYTF; CDR3nt: TGTGCCACTCGAGACAGCATTTATGGCTACACCTTC
v_gene: TRBV5-6; len: 13; d_gene: NA; j_gene: TRBJ2-1; abundance: many; CDR3aa: CASSLSGHNEQFF; CDR3nt: TGTGCCAGCAGTTTGAGCGGGCACAATGAGCAGTTCTTC
v_gene: TRBV28; len: 13; d_gene: NA; j_gene: TRBJ2-1; abundance: NA; CDR3aa: CASSQPHEHEQFF; CDR3nt: TGTGCCAGCAGTCAACCCCATGAGCATGAGCAGTTCTTC
v_gene: TRBV7-3; len: 15; d_gene: NA; j_gene: TRBJ2-7; abundance: NA; CDR3aa: CASSLSGDSPYEQYF; CDR3nt: TGTGCCAGCAGCTTGTCGGGGGACTCTCCCTACGAGCAGTACTTC
v_gene: TRBV6-1; len: 12; d_gene: NA; j_gene: TRBJ2-5; abundance: few; CDR3aa: CASNLNGETQYF; CDR3nt: TGTGCCAGCAACCTAAATGGGGAGACCCAGTACTTC
v_gene: TRBV7-2; len: 12; d_gene: NA; j_gene: TRBJ2-2; abundance: NA; CDR3aa: CASIQNTGELFF; CDR3nt: TGTGCCAGCATTCAAAACACCGGGGAGCTGTTTTTT
v_gene: TRBV5-6; len: 13; d_gene: NA; j_gene: TRBJ2-5; abundance: NA; CDR3aa: CASSPTRLETQYF; CDR3nt: TGTGCCAGCAGCCCCACTCGGTTGGAGACCCAGTACTTC
v_gene: TRBV6-2/TRBV6-3; len: 14; d_gene: NA; j_gene: TRBJ2-4; abundance: NA; CDR3aa: CASEGYNRRNIQYF; CDR3nt: TGTGCCAGCGAGGGATACAACAGGAGAAACATTCAGTACTTC
v_gene: TRBV5-6; len: 14; d_gene: NA; j_gene: TRBJ2-2; abundance: few; CDR3aa: CASSLRESGGELFF; CDR3nt: TGTGCCAGCAGCTTGCGGGAGAGTGGCGGGGAGCTGTTTTTT
v_gene: TRBV7-3; len: 13; d_gene: NA; j_gene: TRBJ2-5; abundance: NA; CDR3aa: CASSLAQRETQYF; CDR3nt: TGTGCCAGCAGCTTAGCTCAGAGGGAGACCCAGTACTTC
v_gene: TRBV30; len: 12; d_gene: NA; j_gene: TRBJ1-2; abundance: many; CDR3aa: CAWSVAGDGYTF; CDR3nt: TGTGCCTGGAGTGTAGCAGGAGATGGCTACACCTTC
v_gene: TRBV5-1; len: 14; d_gene: NA; j_gene: TRBJ2-7; abundance: few; CDR3aa: CASSFSGVSYEQYF; CDR3nt: TGCGCCAGCAGCTTTTCCGGGGTCTCCTACGAGCAGTACTTC
v_gene: TRBV20-1; len: 17; d_gene: TRBD2; j_gene: TRBJ2-2; abundance: NA; CDR3aa: CSARDPLAGGEGGELFF; CDR3nt: TGCAGTGCTAGAGATCCGCTAGCGGGAGGGGAGGGCGGGGAGCTGTTTTTT
v_gene: TRBV6-2/TRBV6-3; len: 14; d_gene: NA; j_gene: TRBJ1-5; abundance: many; CDR3aa: CASSYGQGSQPQHF; CDR3nt: TGTGCCAGCAGTTACGGGCAGGGAAGTCAGCCCCAGCATTTT
v_gene: TRBV10-3; len: 12; d_gene: NA; j_gene: TRBJ1-1; abundance: NA; CDR3aa: CASRVSNTEAFF; CDR3nt: TGTGCCAGTCGGGTTTCGAACACTGAAGCTTTCTTT
v_gene: TRBV20-1; len: 15; d_gene: NA; j_gene: TRBJ2-2; abundance: few; CDR3aa: CSARKPGANTGELFF; CDR3nt: TGCAGTGCTAGAAAGCCAGGGGCGAACACCGGGGAGCTGTTTTTT
v_gene: TRBV10-1; len: 15; d_gene: TRBD2; j_gene: TRBJ2-7; abundance: NA; CDR3aa: CASSESRGDTYEQYF; CDR3nt: TGCGCCAGCAGTGAATCCCGGGGGGATACCTACGAGCAGTACTTC
v_gene: TRBV11-3; len: 16; d_gene: TRBD1; j_gene: TRBJ2-2; abundance: few; CDR3aa: CASSSRQGANTGELFF; CDR3nt: TGTGCCAGCAGCTCCCGACAGGGGGCAAACACCGGGGAGCTGTTTTTT
v_gene: TRBV28; len: 16; d_gene: NA; j_gene: TRBJ2-3; abundance: NA; CDR3aa: CASSLSSTGVADTQYF; CDR3nt: TGTGCCAGCAGTTTATCGTCCACAGGAGTGGCAGATACGCAGTATTTT
v_gene: TRBV3-2; len: 17; d_gene: NA; j_gene: TRBJ1-5; abundance: NA; CDR3aa: CASSQGEVGTRHQPQHF; CDR3nt: TGTGCCAGCAGCCAAGGGGAGGTAGGGACGCGACATCAGCCCCAGCATTTT
v_gene: TRBV19; len: 15; d_gene: NA; j_gene: TRBJ1-1; abundance: many; CDR3aa: CASSGTHPPSTEAFF; CDR3nt: TGTGCCAGTAGCGGAACCCATCCCCCCTCCACTGAAGCTTTCTTT
v_gene: TRBV12-3/TRBV12-4; len: 12; d_gene: NA; j_gene: TRBJ1-5; abundance: NA; CDR3aa: CASSYVGQPQHF; CDR3nt: TGTGCCAGCAGTTACGTAGGGCAGCCCCAGCATTTT
v_gene: TRBV28; len: 17; d_gene: TRBD1; j_gene: TRBJ2-6; abundance: NA; CDR3aa: CASRKQGSGPGANVLTF; CDR3nt: TGTGCCAGCAGAAAACAGGGGTCCGGCCCTGGGGCCAACGTCCTGACTTTC
v_gene: TRBV27; len: 16; d_gene: TRBD2; j_gene: TRBJ2-1; abundance: once; CDR3aa: CASRKNPGLAGGPKFF; CDR3nt: TGTGCCAGCCGCAAGAACCCGGGACTAGCGGGAGGGCCAAAGTTCTTC
v_gene: TRBV29-1; len: 14; d_gene: TRBD1; j_gene: TRBJ1-1; abundance: NA; CDR3aa: CSARPRDRNTEAFF; CDR3nt: TGCAGCGCACGACCCCGGGACAGGAACACTGAAGCTTTCTTT